This T cell receptor (beta chain) was recovered during a study of blood T cell repertoires in COVID-19. V shed 3 bases and J shed 5 bases, with 18 bases lying between them. This CDR3 spans 15 amino acids. Germline V gene lookup returns CDR1 SGHNT and CDR2 YYREEE (reference sequence). The method was immunoSEQ multiplex PCR; TCRdb's version includes in-frame clones alone and lacks a portion of them. Here the sample spans 120,000 to 150,000 clones, approximately 84% being singletons. This clone was detected a few times. The sequenced sample was PBMCs or T cells enriched from blood (not recorded which). This clonotype was sampled from a woman aged 18-35 years who had been exposed to COVID-19. The rearrangement joins TRBV5-4 to TRBJ2-7; D is possibly TRBD1 (5 bases). CDR3 coding DNA: TGTGCCAGCAGCTCAGAGGCAGGGCGAAGCGACGAGCAGTACTTC. Translated, it gives CASSSEAGRSDEQYF.